Each of the 2 T cell receptor beta chains below was sequenced from the same sample in a study of shared clonotypes between healthy human individuals. This table comes from immunoSEQ multiplex PCR, and its TCRdb copy is limited to in-frame clones, with some not included. The sample has 550,000 to 850,000 clones, roughly 72% seen once. The material sequenced was memory CD4+ T cells sorted from blood. Subset here: CD45RA-negative fraction. Every receptor here comes from a woman aged 25 to 39 in good health.

In nucleotides, the CDR3 is TGCGCCAGCAGCCTGGGACTCTTGGATACGATCGAGCAGTACTTC. It translates to CASSLGLLDTIEQYF. The chain uses TRBV5-1 and TRBJ2-7, with D perhaps matching TRBD2 (6 bases). CDR1 is SGHRS, CDR2 YFSETQ, per germline. The CDR3 totals 15 residues. The V end was cut by 4 bases, the J end by 6 bases, with 20 bases between.

This rearrangement joins TRBV28 to TRBJ2-1; TRBD2 agrees at 8 bases. CDR1 and CDR2 (germline): MDHEN, SYDVKM. The CDR3 contains 16 residues. J gave up 0 bases and V 5 bases, and 6 bases lay outside the gene matches. The CDR3 sequence is CASSGPSGSSYNEQFF. CDR3 bases: TGTGCCAGCAGTGGGCCGAGCGGGAGCTCCTACAATGAGCAGTTCTTC.